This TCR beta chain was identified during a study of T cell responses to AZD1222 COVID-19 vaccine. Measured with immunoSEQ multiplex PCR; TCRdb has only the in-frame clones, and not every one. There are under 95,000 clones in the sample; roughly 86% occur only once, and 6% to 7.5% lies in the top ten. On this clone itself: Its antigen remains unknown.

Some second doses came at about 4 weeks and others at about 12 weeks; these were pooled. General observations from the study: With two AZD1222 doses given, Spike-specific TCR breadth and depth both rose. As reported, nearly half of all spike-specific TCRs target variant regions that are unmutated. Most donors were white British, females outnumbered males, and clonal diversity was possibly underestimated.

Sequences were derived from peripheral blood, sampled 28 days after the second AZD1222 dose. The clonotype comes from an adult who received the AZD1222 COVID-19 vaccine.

The CDR3 bases are TGTGCCAGCAGCCTAGCCTCCTTAACAGCAGGGCAGGGTCAGCCCCAGCATTTT. Protein sequence: CASSLASLTAGQGQPQHF. This chain joins TRBV28 and TRBJ1-5; possibly TRBD1 for D (5 bases). V lost 6 bases to trimming and J lost 6 bases, with 27 bases between them. The CDR3 length is 18 residues. Germline CDR1 and CDR2: MDHEN and SYDVKM.